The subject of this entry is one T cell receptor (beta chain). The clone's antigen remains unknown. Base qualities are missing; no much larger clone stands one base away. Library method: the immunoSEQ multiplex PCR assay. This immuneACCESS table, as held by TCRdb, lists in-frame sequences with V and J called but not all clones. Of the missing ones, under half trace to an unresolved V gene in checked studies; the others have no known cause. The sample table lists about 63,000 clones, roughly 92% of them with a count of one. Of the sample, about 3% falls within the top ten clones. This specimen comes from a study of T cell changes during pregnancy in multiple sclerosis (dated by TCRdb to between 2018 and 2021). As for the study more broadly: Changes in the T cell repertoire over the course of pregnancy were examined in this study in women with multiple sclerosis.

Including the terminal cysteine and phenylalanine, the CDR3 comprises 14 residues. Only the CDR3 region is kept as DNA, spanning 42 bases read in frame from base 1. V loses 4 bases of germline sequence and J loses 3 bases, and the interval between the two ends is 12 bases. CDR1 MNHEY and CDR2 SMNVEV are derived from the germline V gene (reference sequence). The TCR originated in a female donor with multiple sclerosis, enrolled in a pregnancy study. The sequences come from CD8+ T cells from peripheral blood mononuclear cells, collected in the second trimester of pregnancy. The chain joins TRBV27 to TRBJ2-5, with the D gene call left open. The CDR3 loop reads CASSSIERKETQYF. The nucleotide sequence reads TGTGCCAGCAGTTCCATCGAGAGAAAAGAGACCCAGTACTTC.